These 18 T cell receptor beta chains were all obtained from the same sample, sequenced in a study of blood T cell repertoires in COVID-19. Sequencing used immunoSEQ multiplex PCR; TCRdb keeps in-frame clones, though not all of them. The sample lists under 150,000 clones; around 80% were seen once. The sample was peripheral blood. All receptors come from a man aged 55 to 69 with active or convalescent COVID-19.

This rearrangement joins TRBV19 to TRBJ1-2; possible D gene TRBD1, 6 bases. V lost 8 bases to trimming and J lost 0 bases, with 13 bases between them. There are 14 residues in the CDR3. Germline-derived CDR1 and CDR2 are LNHDA and SQIVND (reference sequence). The CDR3 sequence: CASGDTPANYGYTF. Written as DNA, the CDR3 is TGTGCCAGTGGGGACACACCAGCTAACTATGGCTACACCTTC.

CDR3 sequence (DNA): TGTGCCAGCGAGGGAGCGGACACTGAAGCTTTCTTT. It translates to CASEGADTEAFF. This chain joins TRBV2 and TRBJ1-1, with D unclear. This CDR3 has 12 amino acids. CDR1 and CDR2 (germline): SNHLY, FYNNEI. Trimming removed 8 bases from V and 3 bases from J, with 10 bases in between.

The chain combines TRBV28 with TRBJ2-1; TRBD2 agrees at 10 bases. This CDR3 is 13 amino acids long. Germline V gene lookup returns CDR1 MDHEN and CDR2 SYDVKM. The V gene end was trimmed by 6 bases and the J gene end by 6 bases; junction bases not matched to a gene: 2. For the CDR3, the DNA is TGTGCCAGCAGGGCTAGCGGGAGCAATGAGCAGTTCTTC. It encodes CASRASGSNEQFF.

The chain has TRBV19 and TRBJ1-5; 7 bases fit TRBD1. Trimming took 3 bases from V and 5 from J; bases not matched to a gene: 4. The CDR3 is made up of 14 amino acids. Germline loops: CDR1 LNHDA, CDR2 SQIVND (reference sequence). CDR3 region: CASSIRGGDQPQHF. The DNA for the CDR3 is TGTGCCAGTAGTATCAGAGGGGGCGATCAGCCCCAGCATTTT.

J is TRBJ1-2 and V is TRBV6-5; D is ambiguous. Trimming pared 6 bases from V and 1 base from J, leaving 9 bases between. The CDR3 consists of 13 residues. CDR1 is MNHEY and CDR2 is SVGAGI in the germline V gene. The DNA of the CDR3 is TGTGCCAGCAGCTCACCTATTAACTATGGCTACACCTTC. It is translated as CASSSPINYGYTF.

Here the CDR3 DNA reads TGTGCCAGCAGTTACGGTGGCAGGGGTTATCAGCCCCAGCATTTT. Translating gives CASSYGGRGYQPQHF. The chain is built from TRBV6-2 or TRBV6-3 and TRBJ1-5; the D gene is possibly TRBD1 (6 bases). Looked up from germline, CDR1 is MNHEY and CDR2 is SVGEGT. The CDR3 consists of 15 residues. V was shortened by 2 bases and J by 5 bases, with 13 bases between the two germline ends.

The gene calls are TRBV5-1 and TRBJ2-1, with 8 nucleotides matching TRBD1. The CDR3 has 16 residues. V was clipped by 0 bases and J by 0 bases; unmatched bases: 2. Per germline, CDR1 SGHRS and CDR2 YFSETQ. Here the CDR3 DNA reads TGCGCCAGCAGCTTGGGGGGACAGGTCTCCTACAATGAGCAGTTCTTC. This codes for CASSLGGQVSYNEQFF. The whole variable domain, remainder taken from reference TRBV5-1 and TRBJ2-1, is KAGVTQTPRYLIKTRGQQVTLSCSPISGHRSVSWYQQTPGQGLQFLFEYFSETQRNKGNFPGRFSGRQFSNSRSEMNVSTLELGDSALYLCASSLGGQVSYNEQFFGPGTRLTVL.

This clone came up once. J is TRBJ2-3 and V is TRBV7-2, with D perhaps TRBD1 (6 bases). V was trimmed by 5 bases and J by 7 bases, leaving 16 bases between them. The length of the CDR3 is 14 residues. Germline-derived CDR1 and CDR2 are SGHTA and FQGNSA. The CDR3 region is CASSIQGYGNTQYF. The CDR3 DNA sequence: TGTGCCAGCAGCATACAGGGATACGGGAATACGCAGTATTTT.

The chain is built from TRBV10-2 and TRBJ2-1; 9 nucleotides align to TRBD2. V lost 4 bases to trimming and J lost 9 bases; unmatched junction nucleotides: 10. The CDR3 runs to 15 residues. Germline-derived CDR1 and CDR2 are WSHSY and SAAADI. CDR3 loop: CASSALAGGPGEQFF. CDR3 sequence (DNA): TGCGCCAGCAGTGCCCTGGCGGGAGGGCCGGGTGAGCAGTTCTTC.

This chain links TRBV28 with TRBJ1-1; TRBD1 matches 8 bases. The CDR3 covers 14 residues. With V trimmed by 8 bases and J by 4 bases, 9 bases remained unmatched. Looked up from germline, CDR1 is MDHEN and CDR2 is SYDVKM. The CDR3 sequence: CASYRGQGSTEAFF. CDR3 DNA: TGTGCCAGCTATCGAGGACAGGGCAGCACTGAAGCTTTCTTT.

This clone was counted only a few times. The V gene is TRBV19, the J gene TRBJ2-1; D may be TRBD1 (5 bases). Germline assignment: CDR1 LNHDA and CDR2 SQIVND (reference sequence). Trimming took off 7 bases at V and 0 bases at J, with 10 bases between the two ends. The CDR3 extends over 14 amino acids. CDR3 in amino acids: CASTETASYNEQFF. The CDR3 DNA reads TGTGCCAGTACTGAGACAGCCTCCTACAATGAGCAGTTCTTC.

This clone turned up a few times. The chain links TRBV6-2 or TRBV6-3 to TRBJ2-1; 11 nucleotides align to TRBD2. Trimming at V came to 0 bases and at J to 5 bases, leaving 6 bases not matched to a gene. The CDR3 sequence is 17 residues long. Germline assignment: CDR1 MNHEY and CDR2 SVGEGT. The CDR3 here is CASSYSLGLADNNEQFF. The DNA of the CDR3 is TGTGCCAGCAGTTACTCGTTGGGACTAGCGGATAACAATGAGCAGTTCTTC.

This clone was counted only a few times. The CDR3 coding sequence is TGTGCCAGCAGCCCCAGACTAGCGGGAGTCACCGGGGAGCTGTTTTTT. This sequence encodes CASSPRLAGVTGELFF. The chain uses TRBV5-5 and TRBJ2-2; 12 positions agree with TRBD2. CDR3 length: 16 residues. Germline CDR1 reads SGHKS; CDR2 reads YYEKEE (reference sequence). Trimming took 4 bases from V and 4 from J; bases not matched to a gene: 5.

This chain uses TRBV6-6 with TRBJ1-2; maybe TRBD1 (6 bases). Germline lookup yields CDR1 MNHNY and CDR2 SVGAGI (reference sequence). The V and J ends lost 4 bases and 8 bases respectively, with 17 bases between them. This CDR3 contains 14 residues. The CDR3 DNA sequence: TGTGCCAGCAGTTTGACTGACAGGCAGAGAGGCTACACCTTC. It specifies CASSLTDRQRGYTF.

This clone was observed a few times. The V gene is TRBV7-2, the J gene TRBJ2-7; maybe TRBD2 (5 bases). V dropped 2 bases and J dropped 0 bases, with 11 bases sitting between them. The CDR3 contains 15 residues. From germline, CDR1 is SGHTA and CDR2 FQGNSA. CDR3 in DNA: TGTGCCAGCAGCTTAAAACGGGGTAGCTCCTACGAGCAGTACTTC. Protein sequence: CASSLKRGSSYEQYF.

The V gene is TRBV7-9, the J gene TRBJ2-2, with a weak D call TRBD1 (6 bases). The germline V gene has CDR1 SEHNR and CDR2 FQNEAQ (reference sequence). V gave up 8 bases and J gave up 2 bases, with 21 bases separating them. This CDR3 spans 17 amino acids. The CDR3 DNA reads TGTGCCAGCTTCCTCGGACCCACAGGGAGTAACACCGGGGAGCTGTTTTTT. It specifies CASFLGPTGSNTGELFF.

V is TRBV27 and J is TRBJ1-3, with a tentative D call TRBD1 (5 bases). Trimming shortened V by 5 bases and J by 5 bases, and 16 bases separated the two germline ends. The CDR3 has 15 amino acids. CDR1 is MNHEY, CDR2 SMNVEV, per germline (reference sequence). CDR3 sequence: CASSPMGLGRNTIYF. The CDR3 DNA follows: TGTGCCAGCAGTCCCATGGGACTGGGAAGAAACACCATATATTTT.

The chain combines TRBV2 with TRBJ2-3; 7 bases fit TRBD1. The CDR3 loop spans 13 amino acids. Trimming removed 1 base from V and 7 bases from J; junction bases left unmatched: 2. Germline V gives CDR1 SNHLY, CDR2 FYNNEI. CDR3 in amino acids: CASSEEGQNTQYF. CDR3 coding DNA: TGTGCCAGCAGTGAAGAGGGACAGAATACGCAGTATTTT.